The clone carrying this TCR beta chain was recorded once. Its target is unknown. Looked up from germline, CDR1 is MDHEN and CDR2 is SYDVKM. V was clipped by 4 bases and J by 6 bases; unmatched bases: 7. The CDR3 is 15 amino acids. The sample comes from a study of cytomegalovirus exposure and HLA in healthy donors. The PCR had 60 Vbeta and 13 Jbeta primers. The data were produced by immunoSEQ multiplex PCR, yet TCRdb's version contains in-frame clones alone and is incomplete. The sample consists of 90,000 to 150,000 clones, 77% of them appearing once. Notes on the study in general: A later analysis showed HLA-associated TCR beta chains outstripping equally common others in clonal expansion. Later analysis associated a missense DCLRE1C variant with TCR beta V- and J-gene trimming.

The gene calls are TRBV28 and TRBJ1-5; 9 bases match TRBD1. The origin of this receptor is a man aged 35-49 years in good health and CMV-seropositive. What was sequenced was PBMCs. CDR3 in DNA: TGTGCCAGCAGTTCCCCGGGACAGGGTTTTCAGCCCCAGCATTTT. This gives the protein CASSSPGQGFQPQHF.